These T cell receptor beta chains were read from a single sample in a study of T-cell reconstitution after alpha-beta-depleted transplantation in children. Each CDR3 protein gets one entry after TCRdb re-called the PCR reads with MiXCR. The sample has hundreds of thousands of distinct CDR3 sequences; 10% to 15% are singletons. Sequenced here: PBMCs, sampled before TCRalphabeta/CD19-depleted stem cell transplant. The receptors here all came from a girl aged 2 to 9 with congenital amegakaryocytic thrombocytopenia, due to receive a stem cell transplant. CDR3s include the opening cysteine and the closing phenylalanine or tryptophan. Fields, in order: D gene, V gene, J gene, clone size, CDR3 DNA, CDR3 protein. The D gene is left open where the match is weak. Only some rows state a clone size, as once, few, many or a class for expanded clones.

TRBD1,TRBV2,TRBJ1-2,few,TGTGCCAGTACAGCCGGGACAGGCTATGGCTACACCTTC,CASTAGTGYGYTF
-,TRBV2,TRBJ2-7,-,TGTGTCAGCAGTGACAGTAAGTTGAGACGGAGCTCCTACGAGCAGTACTTC,CVSSDSKLRRSSYEQYF
-,TRBV6-5,TRBJ1-1,many,TGTGCCAGCAGTTACTCATCGGGGCATCAGAACACTGAAGCTTTCTTT,CASSYSSGHQNTEAFF
-,TRBV5-1,TRBJ2-1,-,TGCGCCAGCAGCCTAGAGCGGAGCCTCCAGAATGAGCAGTTCTTC,CASSLERSLQNEQFF
TRBD2,TRBV20-1,TRBJ2-7,-,TGCAGTGCCATTCTAGCGGGGGGGACCTACGAGCAGTACTTC,CSAILAGGTYEQYF
-,TRBV10-3,TRBJ2-7,many,TGTGCCATCAGTGAGTCGACAGGACTCTCCTACGAGCAGTACTTC,CAISESTGLSYEQYF
-,TRBV7-9,TRBJ2-1,few,TGTGCCAGCAGCAAGCCACTAGTGGACGAGCAGTTCTTC,CASSKPLVDEQFF
-,TRBV7-9,TRBJ2-6,-,TGTGCCAGCCTATTGGTGCGCTCTGGGGCCAACGTCCTGACTTTC,CASLLVRSGANVLTF
-,TRBV10-3,TRBJ1-6,many,TGTGCCATCAGTGTGGAGGACGCTTATAATTCACCCCTCCACTTT,CAISVEDAYNSPLHF
-,TRBV10-3,TRBJ2-1,few,TGTGCCATCAGTGATGGGGGGCGAGGTGAGCAGTTCTTC,CAISDGGRGEQFF
-,TRBV7-9,TRBJ1-1,many,TGTGCCAGCAGCTTAGTTCGGGGGAAGACTGAAGCTTTCTTT,CASSLVRGKTEAFF
-,TRBV15,TRBJ2-7,-,TGTGCCACCAGCCCTATGACTAGTATGAGCGACGAGCAGTACTTC,CATSPMTSMSDEQYF
-,TRBV12-3/TRBV12-4,TRBJ2-1,-,TGTGCCAGCAGTTTTACCACCGGCAATGAGCAGTTCTTC,CASSFTTGNEQFF
TRBD2,TRBV20-1,TRBJ2-7,few,TGCAGTGCTAGGAGTATAGCGGGAGGGCCTTACGAGCAGTACTTC,CSARSIAGGPYEQYF
-,TRBV27,TRBJ2-7,many,TGTGCCAGCAGTTCTGTTGACAGGTACTACGAGCAGTACTTC,CASSSVDRYYEQYF
-,TRBV15,TRBJ2-6,-,TGTGCCACCAGTCCAGCTACATCTGGGGCCAACGTCCTGACTTTC,CATSPATSGANVLTF
-,TRBV12-3/TRBV12-4,TRBJ1-5,-,TGTGCCAGCTGTAGGTGGATTTCTGGCAATCAGCCCCAGCATTTT,CASCRWISGNQPQHF
-,TRBV11-2,TRBJ2-4,many,TGTGCCAGCAGCTCCTTAGGACCCGAGAGGTTCAACATTCAGTACTTC,CASSSLGPERFNIQYF
-,TRBV12-3/TRBV12-4,TRBJ2-2,many,TGTGCCAGCAGTTTGTTAGCCCCCGGGGAGCTGTTTTTT,CASSLLAPGELFF
-,TRBV5-1,TRBJ2-6,many,TGCGCCAGCAGCTTGGCTCGCAGCTCCCTTGGGGCCAACGTCCTGACTTTC,CASSLARSSLGANVLTF
-,TRBV7-8,TRBJ1-1,many,TGTGCCAGCAGCTTAGGGATGGGGTACACTGAAGCTTTCTTT,CASSLGMGYTEAFF
TRBD2,TRBV20-1,TRBJ2-3,-,TGCAGTGCTAGGGCGGGGGGGGTCACAGATACGCAGTATTTT,CSARAGGVTDTQYF
-,TRBV7-2,TRBJ2-7,few,TGTGCCAGCAGCTTAGTAACAGGGAGCTCCTACGAGCAGTACTTC,CASSLVTGSSYEQYF
TRBD1,TRBV6-5,TRBJ2-7,many,TGTGCCAGCATTTCACAGGGGAACGAGCAGTACTTC,CASISQGNEQYF
-,TRBV12-3/TRBV12-4,TRBJ1-4,many,TGTGCCAGCAGTTCCGGGGCTCAACCCCCAACTAATGAAAAACTGTTTTTT,CASSSGAQPPTNEKLFF
-,TRBV20-1,TRBJ2-2,few,TGCAGTGCCCTCCTTCTCCCGAACACCGGGGAGCTGTTTTTT,CSALLLPNTGELFF
-,TRBV12-3/TRBV12-4,TRBJ2-7,many,TGTGCCAGCAGTTTATTCGGTGGGAGTAGTTACGAGCAGTACTTC,CASSLFGGSSYEQYF
TRBD2,TRBV2,TRBJ2-7,-,TGTGCCATTAAGGGCCCTAGCGGGATCTACTTC,CAIKGPSGIYF
TRBD2,TRBV6-5,TRBJ2-1,many,TGTGCCAGCAGTTACGAGCTAGCGGGAGCTTATGATGAGCAGTTCTTC,CASSYELAGAYDEQFF
TRBD2,TRBV10-2,TRBJ2-3,many,TGCGCCAGCAGTGTCGTGGGAGGGACAGATACGCAGTATTTT,CASSVVGGTDTQYF
-,TRBV12-3/TRBV12-4,TRBJ2-6,-,TGTGCCAGCAGATCTAGCTCTGGGGCCAGCGTCCTGACTTTC,CASRSSSGASVLTF
TRBD1,TRBV29-1,TRBJ2-2,few,TGCAGCGCACCCCGCAGGGGGTTAGGGGAGCTGTTTTTT,CSAPRRGLGELFF
TRBD2,TRBV12-3/TRBV12-4,TRBJ2-1,many,TGTGCCAGCAGTTCCGGGCCTAGCGGGAGCTCCTACAATGAGCAGTTCTTC,CASSSGPSGSSYNEQFF
-,TRBV20-1,TRBJ2-1,-,TGCAGTGCTAGGCGAGGGCCCTATGAGCAGTTCTTC,CSARRGPYEQFF
-,TRBV5-1,TRBJ2-7,few,TGCGCCAGCAGCTTGGCCGGGATCCCCGACCCCGACGCGTACTTC,CASSLAGIPDPDAYF
-,TRBV10-3,TRBJ2-2,many,TGTGCCATCAGGGCTCCGAACACCGGGGAGCTGTTTTTT,CAIRAPNTGELFF
TRBD2,TRBV7-9,TRBJ2-5,few,TGTGCCAGCAGCTGGCTAGCGGGAGTCCAAGAGACCCAGTACTTC,CASSWLAGVQETQYF
-,TRBV4-2,TRBJ2-5,-,TGTGCCAGCAGCCAAGTGACACGACAGGAATTGGGCCAAGAGACCCAGTACTTC,CASSQVTRQELGQETQYF
TRBD1,TRBV12-3/TRBV12-4,TRBJ1-4,many,TGTGCCAGCAGTCCGGACAGGTGGAATGAAAAACTGTTTTTT,CASSPDRWNEKLFF
-,TRBV7-2,TRBJ2-2,many,TGTGCCAGCAGCTTAGCAATTAGCGTGAACACCGGGGAGCTGTTTTTT,CASSLAISVNTGELFF
-,TRBV11-2,TRBJ2-1,-,TGTGCCAGCAGCTTAAGTCTTAGCTTAGCTGGCGCCTACAATGAGCAGTTCTTC,CASSLSLSLAGAYNEQFF
TRBD1,TRBV5-6,TRBJ1-1,-,TGTGCCAGCAGCTTGGGAGACAGGGGGAACACTGAAGCTTTCTTT,CASSLGDRGNTEAFF
TRBD2,TRBV20-1,TRBJ2-1,few,TGCAGTGCTAGGGGGACTAGCAAGATCCAGAGCTCCTACAATGAGCAGTTCTTC,CSARGTSKIQSSYNEQFF
TRBD2,TRBV3-1,TRBJ2-7,-,TGTGCCAGCAGCCAAATAGCGGGAGCCATCTACGAGCAGTACTTC,CASSQIAGAIYEQYF
TRBD1,TRBV20-1,TRBJ2-1,few,TGCAGTGCTAGTGGAGACAGGGCCTTCCTGGGGAATGAGCAGTTCTTC,CSASGDRAFLGNEQFF
-,TRBV28,TRBJ2-3,-,TGTGCCAGCAGTTTATTTGGGCGAGTAGATACGCAGTATTTT,CASSLFGRVDTQYF